This T cell receptor (beta chain) was obtained from a study of blood T cell repertoires in COVID-19. In the study overall: Sites across the United States, Italy and Spain contributed samples from acute and convalescent COVID-19. T cells, B-cell-depleted T cells, or PBMCs supplied cDNA or gDNA.

Original handling: The assay estimated nucleated cells by amplifying reference gene primers. Sequencing was performed with immunoSEQ multiplex PCR; in TCRdb, only in-frame clones are kept and a portion is missing. That table supplies the V and J calls and clone size; D and trimming were determined from the DNA. The repertoire holds tens of thousands of clones, with more than 70% as singletons. The germline CDR1 and CDR2 sequences are SGHTA and FQGNSA. CDR3 length: 15 residues. V shed 0 bases, J shed 0 bases, and the junction held 0 bases outside the gene matches. The genes are TRBV7-2 and TRBJ2-3; TRBD2 aligns across 7 bases. The sequenced sample consisted of peripheral blood. The clonotype comes from a human donor in a cohort sampled during active COVID-19. The CDR3 region is CASSLAGGSTDTQYF. CDR3 nucleotide sequence: TGTGCCAGCAGCTTAGCGGGGGGGAGCACAGATACGCAGTATTTT.